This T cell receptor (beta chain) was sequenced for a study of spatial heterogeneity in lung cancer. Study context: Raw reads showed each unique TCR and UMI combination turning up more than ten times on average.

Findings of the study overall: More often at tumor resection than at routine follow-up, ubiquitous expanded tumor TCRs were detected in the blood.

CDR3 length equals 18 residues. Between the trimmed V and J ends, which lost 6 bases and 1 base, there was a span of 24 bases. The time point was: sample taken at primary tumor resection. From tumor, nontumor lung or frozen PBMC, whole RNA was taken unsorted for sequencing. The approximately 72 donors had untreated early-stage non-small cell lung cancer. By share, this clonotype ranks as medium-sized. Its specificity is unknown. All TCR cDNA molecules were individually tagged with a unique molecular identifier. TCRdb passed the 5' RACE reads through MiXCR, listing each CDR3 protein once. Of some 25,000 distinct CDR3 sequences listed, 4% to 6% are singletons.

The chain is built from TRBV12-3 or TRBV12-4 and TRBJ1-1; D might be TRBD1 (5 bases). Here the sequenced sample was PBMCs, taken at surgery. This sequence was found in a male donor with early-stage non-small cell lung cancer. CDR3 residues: CASRGVGTVGPKNTEAFF. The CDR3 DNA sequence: TGTGCCAGCAGGGGCGTGGGAACTGTGGGACCGAAGAACACTGAAGCTTTCTTT.